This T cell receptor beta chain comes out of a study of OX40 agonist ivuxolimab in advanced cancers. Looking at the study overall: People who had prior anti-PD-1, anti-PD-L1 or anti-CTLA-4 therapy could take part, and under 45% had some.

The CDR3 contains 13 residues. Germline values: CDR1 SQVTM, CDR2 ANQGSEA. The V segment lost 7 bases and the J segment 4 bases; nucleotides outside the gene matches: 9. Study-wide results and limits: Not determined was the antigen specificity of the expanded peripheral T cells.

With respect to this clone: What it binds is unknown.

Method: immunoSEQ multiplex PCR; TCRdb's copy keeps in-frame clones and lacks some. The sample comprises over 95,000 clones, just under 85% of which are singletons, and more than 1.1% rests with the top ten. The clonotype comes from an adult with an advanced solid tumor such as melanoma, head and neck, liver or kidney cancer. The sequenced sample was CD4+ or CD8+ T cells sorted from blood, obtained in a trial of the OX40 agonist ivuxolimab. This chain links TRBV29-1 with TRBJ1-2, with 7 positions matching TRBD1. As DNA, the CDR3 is TGCAGCGCACAGGGGACAGTCGGCTATGGCTACACCTTC. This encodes CSAQGTVGYGYTF.